This TCR beta chain was identified in a study of OX40 agonist ivuxolimab in advanced cancers. Study findings and constraints: There was clonal expansion of CD4+ and CD8+ blood T cells by week 6 at 0.1 to 3.0 mg/kg.

The repertoire was sequenced with immunoSEQ multiplex PCR; TCRdb's copy has only in-frame clones and lacks some. The repertoire holds about 30,000 clones, roughly four fifths seen once, with roughly 23% in the top ten. Turning to this clone: Its antigen is still unknown.

The sample in question was CD4+ or CD8+ T cells sorted from blood, obtained in a trial of the OX40 agonist ivuxolimab. The TCR sequence derives from an adult with an advanced solid tumor such as melanoma, head and neck, liver or kidney cancer.

CDR3 sequence: CATHPSGGSSLGIQYF. For the CDR3, the DNA is TGTGCCACCCACCCGAGCGGGGGGTCTAGTCTCGGCATTCAGTACTTC. The chain is built from TRBV27 and TRBJ2-4; TRBD2 matches 9 bases. Per germline, CDR1 MNHEY and CDR2 SMNVEV (reference sequence). V gave up 10 bases and J gave up 9 bases; unmatched junction bases: 19. The CDR3 is made up of 16 amino acids.